This T cell receptor (beta chain) was sequenced during a study of tissue T cells after allogeneic stem cell transplantation. Notes on the study in general: The patient cohort was small and clinically heterogeneous, with limited sampling depth.

For this clone: What it binds is not known. Gene names denote mouse genes. The read finishes 1 residue shy of the CDR3 end, and the germline J gene is used to complete it.

The germline V and J ends were trimmed by 0 bases and 9 bases, with 13 bases remaining between them. This CDR3 region has 14 residues. Germline lookup yields CDR1 NNHNN and CDR2 SYGAGS (reference sequence). Assay: immunoSEQ multiplex PCR; the TCRdb copy retains only in-frame clones and omits some. Here the sample spans approximately 560 clones, roughly 68% being singletons. The gene calls are TRBV13-2 and TRBJ1-5; D might be TRBD1 (5 bases). Sample: liver tissue. This clonotype was sampled from a female BALB/c mouse in good health. As its MHC haplotype, the strain has H2-d. The CDR3 is CASGDASQGGAPLF. The sequenced part of the CDR3 DNA is TGTGCCAGCGGTGATGCAAGCCAGGGAGGGGCTCCGCTT.